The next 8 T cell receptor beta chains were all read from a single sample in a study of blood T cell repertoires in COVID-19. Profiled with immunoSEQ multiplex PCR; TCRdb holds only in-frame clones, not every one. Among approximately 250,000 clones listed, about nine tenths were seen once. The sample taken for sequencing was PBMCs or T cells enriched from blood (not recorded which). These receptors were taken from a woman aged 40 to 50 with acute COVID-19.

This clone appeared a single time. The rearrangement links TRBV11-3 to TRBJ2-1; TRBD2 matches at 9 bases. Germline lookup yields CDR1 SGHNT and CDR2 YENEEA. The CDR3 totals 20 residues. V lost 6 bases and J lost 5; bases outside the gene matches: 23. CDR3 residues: CASSSNGGTSLIGTDNEQFF. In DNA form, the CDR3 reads TGTGCCAGCAGTTCTAACGGTGGGACTAGCCTTATAGGTACCGACAATGAGCAGTTCTTC.

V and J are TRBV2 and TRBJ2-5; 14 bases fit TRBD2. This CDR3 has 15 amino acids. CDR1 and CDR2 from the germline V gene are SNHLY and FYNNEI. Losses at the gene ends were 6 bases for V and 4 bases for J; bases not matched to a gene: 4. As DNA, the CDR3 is TGTGCCAGCAGAAAGGGACTAGCGGGAGTAGAGACCCAGTACTTC. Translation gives CASRKGLAGVETQYF.

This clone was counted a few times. The DNA for the CDR3 is TGTGCCAGCAGCCCTAGCACAGATACGCAGTATTTT. Its protein is CASSPSTDTQYF. The chain links TRBV7-2 to TRBJ2-3; D gene uncertain. Trimming pared 5 bases from V and 0 bases from J, leaving 3 bases between. The germline V gene encodes CDR1 SGHTA and CDR2 FQGNSA. This CDR3 contains 12 residues.

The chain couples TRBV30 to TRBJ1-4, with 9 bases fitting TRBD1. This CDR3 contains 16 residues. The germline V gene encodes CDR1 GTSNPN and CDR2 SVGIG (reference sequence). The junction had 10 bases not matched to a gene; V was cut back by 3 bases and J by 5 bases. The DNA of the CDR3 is TGTGCCTGGAGCCCCCCGCACGACAGGGGGAATGAAAAACTGTTTTTT. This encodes CAWSPPHDRGNEKLFF. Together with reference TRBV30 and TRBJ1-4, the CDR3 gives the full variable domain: SQTIHQWPATLVQPVGSPLSLECTVEGTSNPNLYWYRQAAGRGLQLLFYSVGIGQISSEVPQNLSASRPQDRQFILSSKKLLLSDSGFYLCAWSPPHDRGNEKLFFGSGTQLSVL.

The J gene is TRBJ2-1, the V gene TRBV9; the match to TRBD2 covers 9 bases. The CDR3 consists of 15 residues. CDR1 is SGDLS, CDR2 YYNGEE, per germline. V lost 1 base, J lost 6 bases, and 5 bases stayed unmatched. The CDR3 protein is CASSVSGTSSNEQFF. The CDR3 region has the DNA TGTGCCAGCAGCGTATCCGGGACTAGCAGCAATGAGCAGTTCTTC.

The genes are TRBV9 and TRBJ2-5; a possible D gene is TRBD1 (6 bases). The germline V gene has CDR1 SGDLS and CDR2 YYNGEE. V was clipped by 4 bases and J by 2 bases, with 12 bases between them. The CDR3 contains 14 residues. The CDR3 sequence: CASSFGQTQETQYF. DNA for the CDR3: TGTGCCAGCAGCTTTGGACAGACACAAGAGACCCAGTACTTC.

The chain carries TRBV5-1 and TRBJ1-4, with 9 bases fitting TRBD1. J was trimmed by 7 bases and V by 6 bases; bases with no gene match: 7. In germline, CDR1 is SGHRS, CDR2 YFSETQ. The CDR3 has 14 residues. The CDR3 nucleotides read TGCGCCAGCAAGGAGGGACAGGGCGGTGAAAAACTGTTTTTT. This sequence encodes CASKEGQGGEKLFF.

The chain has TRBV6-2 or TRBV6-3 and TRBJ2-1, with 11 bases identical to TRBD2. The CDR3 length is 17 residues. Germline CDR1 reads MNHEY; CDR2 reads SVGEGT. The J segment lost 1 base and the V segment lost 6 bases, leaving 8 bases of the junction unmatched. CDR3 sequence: CASSRIAGGRSYNEQFF. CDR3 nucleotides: TGTGCCAGCAGCCGTATAGCGGGAGGGCGGTCCTACAATGAGCAGTTCTTC.